These 29 T cell receptor beta chains were sequenced from one sample in a study of T cell responses to AZD1222 COVID-19 vaccine. TCRdb's table, derived via immunoSEQ multiplex PCR, lists solely in-frame clones and lacks some. The table shows 100,000 or so clones, with 82% occurring only once. The source material was peripheral blood, sampled on day 0 of AZD1222 vaccination. The receptors derive from an adult in good health.

On this clone itself: A much larger clone differs from this one at a single base, so this may be a read error. CDR3 amino acids: CASSLNSNQPQHF. The DNA of the CDR3 is TGTGCCAGCAGCTTAAATAGCAATCAGCCCCAGCATTTT. The gene calls are TRBV7-3 and TRBJ1-5; no clear D. The V end was cut by 1 base, the J end by 0 bases, with 1 base between. Germline V lookup: CDR1 SGHTA, CDR2 FQGTGA. This CDR3 contains 13 residues.

V is TRBV9 and J is TRBJ2-2; a possible D gene is TRBD2 (6 bases). Trimming took off 0 bases at V and 1 base at J, with 7 bases between the two ends. The CDR3 runs 15 residues. Per the germline V gene, CDR1 is SGDLS and CDR2 is YYNGEE. CDR3 in DNA: TGTGCCAGCAGCGTAGCGGGGGTGAACACCGGGGAGCTGTTTTTT. Translation: CASSVAGVNTGELFF.

This clone was counted only a few times. V is TRBV13 and J is TRBJ2-7; D uncertain. Trimming removed 5 bases at V and 6 bases at J, with 14 bases between. The CDR3 is 13 residues long. Germline lookup yields CDR1 PRHDT and CDR2 FYEKMQ (reference sequence). The CDR3 protein is CASSPRVPGEQYF. CDR3 nucleotide sequence: TGTGCCAGCAGCCCTAGGGTCCCAGGCGAGCAGTACTTC. Full variable domain (outside the CDR3, taken from reference TRBV13 and TRBJ2-7): AAGVIQSPRHLIKEKRETATLKCYPIPRHDTVYWYQQGPGQDPQFLISFYEKMQSDKGSIPDRFSAQQFSDYHSELNMSSLELGDSALYFCASSPRVPGEQYFGPGTRLTVT.

The V gene is TRBV3-1 (or the pseudogene TRBV3-2), the J gene TRBJ2-1; 9 bases align to TRBD2. The V segment lost 4 bases and the J segment 4 bases; nucleotides outside the gene matches: 8. The CDR3 consists of 16 residues. Per the germline V gene, CDR1 is LGHDT and CDR2 is YNNKEL (reference sequence). The CDR3 loop reads CASSPRRTSVYNEQFF. The CDR3 nucleotides are TGTGCCAGCAGCCCCCGGAGGACTAGCGTGTACAATGAGCAGTTCTTC.

V usage is TRBV11-2 and J usage is TRBJ2-1; D remains unclear. Trimming removed 0 bases from V and 9 bases from J, with 6 bases in between. Germline V CDR1 and CDR2: SGHAT, FQNNGV. The CDR3 is 12 amino acids. This chain's CDR3 is CASSLDGVEQFF. CDR3 DNA sequence: TGTGCCAGCAGCTTAGATGGGGTTGAGCAGTTCTTC.

This chain uses TRBV11-1 with TRBJ1-1; D possibly corresponds to TRBD1 (6 bases). V shed 5 bases and J shed 4 bases, with 20 bases lying between them. Per the germline V gene, CDR1 is SGHAT and CDR2 is FQDESV (reference sequence). This CDR3 spans 16 amino acids. The CDR3 loop reads CASSHRHRVGFTEAFF. The CDR3 bases are TGTGCCAGCAGCCATCGCCACAGGGTTGGTTTCACTGAAGCTTTCTTT.

V usage is TRBV19 and J usage is TRBJ1-6; D is unclear. This CDR3 comprises 14 residues. V was cut by 5 bases and J by 1 base, with 6 bases left in between. The germline CDR1 and CDR2 sequences are LNHDA and SQIVND (reference sequence). The CDR3 bases are TGTGCCAGTAGTGACGGTTCCTATAATTCACCCCTCCACTTT. Its translation: CASSDGSYNSPLHF.

The rearrangement links TRBV12-3 or TRBV12-4 to TRBJ2-7, with a weak D call TRBD2 (5 bases). The CDR3 runs 13 residues. Trimming left V 2 bases short and J 4 bases short, with 9 bases between. For the CDR3, the DNA is TGTGCCAGCAGTTTACTTGGGAGATACGAGCAGTACTTC. Its translation is CASSLLGRYEQYF.

This clone was recorded once. CDR3 residues: CASSLYGGRTNEKLFF. In DNA, the CDR3 is TGCGCCAGCAGCTTGTACGGCGGTAGAACTAATGAAAAACTGTTTTTT. The chain links TRBV5-1 to TRBJ1-4; D call uncertain. The CDR3 spans 16 residues. CDR1 is SGHRS, CDR2 YFSETQ, per germline. Trimming cost V 1 base and J 1 base, with 11 bases left between them. Full variable domain (outside the CDR3, taken from reference TRBV5-1 and TRBJ1-4): KAGVTQTPRYLIKTRGQQVTLSCSPISGHRSVSWYQQTPGQGLQFLFEYFSETQRNKGNFPGRFSGRQFSNSRSEMNVSTLELGDSALYLCASSLYGGRTNEKLFFGSGTQLSVL.

This chain connects TRBV6-5 to TRBJ2-3, with 7 bases aligning to TRBD1. The CDR3 sequence is 15 residues long. Germline V gives CDR1 MNHEY, CDR2 SVGAGI. The ends lost 6 bases at V and 1 base at J; junction bases unmatched: 7. DNA of the CDR3: TGTGCCAGCAGGCCTTACAGGGGACGCACAGATACGCAGTATTTT. Translation: CASRPYRGRTDTQYF.

This clone has more than one count but fewer than ten. The gene calls are TRBV4-3 and TRBJ2-3, with 7 bases lining up with TRBD2. CDR1 LGHNA and CDR2 YSLEER come from the germline V gene. This CDR3 has 16 residues. J was trimmed by 6 bases and V by 3 bases; bases with no gene match: 12. The DNA of the CDR3 is TGCGCCAGCAGCCAGATGACTAGCAGGTTGACGGATACGCAGTATTTT. Protein sequence: CASSQMTSRLTDTQYF.

This chain joins TRBV6-5 and TRBJ1-1; possibly TRBD1 for D (6 bases). Trimming left V 6 bases short and J 2 bases short, with 16 bases between. Looked up from germline, CDR1 is MNHEY and CDR2 is SVGAGI. This CDR3 is built from 15 residues. CDR3 coding DNA: TGTGCCAGCAGAAGGGGGGGGCGGATAAACACTGAAGCTTTCTTT. This codes for CASRRGGRINTEAFF.

The chain is built from TRBV3-1 (or the pseudogene TRBV3-2) and TRBJ2-1; 8 bases agree with TRBD2. CDR1 LGHDT and CDR2 YNNKEL come from the germline V gene (reference sequence). The CDR3 runs to 15 residues. The trim removed 4 bases at V and 9 bases at J, leaving 11 bases unmatched. This chain's CDR3 is CASSRGTSFLSEQFF. The CDR3 region has the DNA TGTGCCAGCAGCCGAGGGACTAGTTTCCTGAGTGAGCAGTTCTTC.

The table lists this clone with many counts. The chain has TRBV12-3 or TRBV12-4 and TRBJ2-7, with D unresolved. Trimming took off 8 bases at V and 3 bases at J, with 14 bases between the two ends. The CDR3 is 13 residues long. CDR3 nucleotides: TGTGCCAGCGGCCGGGTCGCCTTCTACGAGCAGTACTTC. This sequence encodes CASGRVAFYEQYF.

This chain links TRBV19 with TRBJ2-6, with 7 positions matching TRBD2. The ends lost 4 bases at V and 0 bases at J; junction bases unmatched: 6. The CDR3 extends over 17 amino acids. CDR1 is LNHDA, CDR2 SQIVND, per germline (reference sequence). The CDR3: CASSTWGGTSGANVLTF. CDR3 DNA sequence: TGTGCCAGTAGTACATGGGGGGGAACCTCTGGGGCCAACGTCCTGACTTTC.

The rearrangement joins TRBV2 to TRBJ2-3; 11 positions agree with TRBD2. Germline CDR1 and CDR2: SNHLY and FYNNEI. The V gene end was trimmed by 4 bases and the J gene end by 2 bases; junction bases not matched to a gene: 5. CDR3 length: 16 residues. The CDR3 coding sequence is TGTGCCAGCAGTGCCCTGGGACTAGCGGACACAGATACGCAGTATTTT. Protein product: CASSALGLADTDTQYF.

The gene calls are TRBV18 and TRBJ2-5; D call uncertain. Germline CDR1 is KGHSH and CDR2 is LQKENI. The V gene lost 0 bases and the J gene lost 4 bases, with 9 bases spanning the gap. The CDR3 covers 14 residues. This CDR3 reads CASSPPRSLETQYF. The CDR3 bases are TGTGCCAGCTCACCACCGAGATCGCTAGAGACCCAGTACTTC.

The chain carries TRBV6-5 and TRBJ2-3; D could derive from TRBD1 or TRBD2 (5 bases each). V lost 6 bases, J lost 2 bases, and 9 bases lay in between. Germline values: CDR1 MNHEY, CDR2 SVGAGI. This CDR3 spans 13 amino acids. In DNA, the CDR3 is TGTGCCAGCAGGGGGACCTACACAGATACGCAGTATTTT. Amino acid sequence: CASRGTYTDTQYF.

This chain joins TRBV27 and TRBJ2-1; 10 positions match TRBD1. This CDR3 has 14 amino acids. Germline V gene sequence: CDR1 MNHEY, CDR2 SMNVEV (reference sequence). The trim removed 2 bases at V and 10 bases at J, leaving 5 bases unmatched. CDR3 sequence reads: CASSLPGQGLEQFF. The CDR3 region has the DNA TGTGCCAGCAGTTTACCGGGACAGGGGTTGGAGCAGTTCTTC.

V gene TRBV6-6 combines with J gene TRBJ2-3; D gene uncertain. Trimming stripped 2 bases from V and 4 bases from J, with 10 bases between. CDR1 and CDR2 from the germline V gene are MNHNY and SVGAGI (reference sequence). The CDR3 length is 14 residues. As DNA, the CDR3 is TGTGCCAGCAGTTACGGTCTAGACGCAGATACGCAGTATTTT. It yields the protein CASSYGLDADTQYF.

The chain uses TRBV3-1 (or the pseudogene TRBV3-2) and TRBJ1-1; 9 nucleotides line up with TRBD1. The CDR3 has 15 residues. Germline loops: CDR1 LGHDT, CDR2 YNNKEL (reference sequence). Trimming cost V 2 bases and J 5 bases; bases outside gene matches: 6. DNA for the CDR3: TGTGCCAGCAGCCAACCGGGACAGGGTTTGACTGAAGCTTTCTTT. Translating it yields CASSQPGQGLTEAFF.

The V gene is TRBV2, the J gene TRBJ2-7; 9 bases are shared with TRBD1. After removal of 6 bases from V and 5 bases from J, the junction contained 11 bases not matched to a gene. Germline V gene sequence: CDR1 SNHLY, CDR2 FYNNEI. This CDR3 spans 15 amino acids. The CDR3 is CASRPGTGWVNEQYF. DNA of the CDR3: TGTGCCAGCAGACCTGGGACAGGGTGGGTCAACGAGCAGTACTTC. The full variable domain, with the rest looked up from reference TRBV2 and TRBJ2-7, is EPEVTQTPSHQVTQMGQEVILRCVPISNHLYFYWYRQILGQKVEFLVSFYNNEISEKSEIFDDQFSVERPDGSNFTLKIRSTKLEDSAMYFCASRPGTGWVNEQYFGPGTRLTVT.

J is TRBJ2-1 and V is TRBV12-5; 7 nucleotides agree with TRBD1. This CDR3 contains 15 residues. V gave up 4 bases and J gave up 3 bases; unmatched junction bases: 6. Germline V gene lookup returns CDR1 LGHNT and CDR2 FRNRAP. Written as DNA, the CDR3 is TGTGCTAGTGGTTCTCGGGACAGATTCTACAATGAGCAGTTCTTC. Amino acids: CASGSRDRFYNEQFF.

This clone has a single count. The rearrangement links TRBV19 to TRBJ1-5, with TRBD1 identical over 10 bases. The germline CDR1 and CDR2 sequences are LNHDA and SQIVND (reference sequence). Germline trimming cut 6 bases from V and 0 bases from J; bases unmatched to any gene: 11. The CDR3 consists of 18 residues. CDR3 nucleotides: TGTGCCAGTAGCCCTTTCCTAGGGACAGGGGTTAGCAATCAGCCCCAGCATTTT. It encodes CASSPFLGTGVSNQPQHF.

The chain uses TRBV3-1 (or the pseudogene TRBV3-2) and TRBJ2-3; 7 nucleotides agree with TRBD1. CDR3 length equals 13 residues. Trimming removed 1 base from V and 9 bases from J; junction bases left unmatched: 4. CDR1 is LGHDT, CDR2 YNNKEL, per germline (reference sequence). Here the CDR3 DNA reads TGTGCCAGCAGCCAAGCCAGACAGGGCACGCAGTATTTT. Translation gives CASSQARQGTQYF.

The chain combines TRBV5-4 with TRBJ2-7; 9 nucleotides align to TRBD1. CDR1 and CDR2 (germline): SGHNT, YYREEE (reference sequence). V trimming: 3 bases; J trimming: 6 bases; junction bases outside the gene matches: 10. The CDR3 consists of 15 residues. In DNA, the CDR3 is TGTGCCAGCAGCTCCCCCAGCCTGACAGGGGGCGAGCAGTACTTC. This codes for CASSSPSLTGGEQYF. Supplemented by reference TRBV5-4 and TRBJ2-7, the full variable domain reads ETGVTQSPTHLIKTRGQQVTLRCSSQSGHNTVSWYQQALGQGPQFIFQYYREEENGRGNFPPRFSGLQFPNYSSELNVNALELDDSALYLCASSSPSLTGGEQYFGPGTRLTVT.

The chain couples TRBV11-3 to TRBJ1-5; D might be TRBD1 (6 bases). V lost 4 bases and J 6 bases, leaving 25 bases between the germline ends. The CDR3 loop spans 18 amino acids. Germline V lookup: CDR1 SGHNT, CDR2 YENEEA. CDR3 amino acids: CASSSEQGGLSTAQPQHF. CDR3 nucleotide sequence: TGTGCCAGCAGCTCCGAACAGGGAGGTTTGAGTACCGCTCAGCCCCAGCATTTT.

This clone was counted only a few times. V and J are TRBV7-9 and TRBJ1-1, with D possibly matching TRBD1 (5 bases). This CDR3 spans 12 amino acids. The germline V gene encodes CDR1 SEHNR and CDR2 FQNEAQ (reference sequence). Trimming took 1 base from V and 11 from J, leaving 11 bases between them. The CDR3 here is CASSLGQWGAFF. The CDR3, as DNA: TGTGCCAGCAGCTTAGGACAATGGGGCGCTTTCTTT.

This clone has only a few counts. V usage is TRBV7-3 and J usage is TRBJ2-2; possibly TRBD2 for D (6 bases). From germline, CDR1 is SGHTA and CDR2 FQGTGA. V lost 0 bases, J lost 3 bases, and 8 bases lay in between. The CDR3 length is 15 residues. CDR3 protein: CASSLTGGDTGELFF. The CDR3 region has the DNA TGTGCCAGCAGCTTAACGGGGGGTGACACCGGGGAGCTGTTTTTT.